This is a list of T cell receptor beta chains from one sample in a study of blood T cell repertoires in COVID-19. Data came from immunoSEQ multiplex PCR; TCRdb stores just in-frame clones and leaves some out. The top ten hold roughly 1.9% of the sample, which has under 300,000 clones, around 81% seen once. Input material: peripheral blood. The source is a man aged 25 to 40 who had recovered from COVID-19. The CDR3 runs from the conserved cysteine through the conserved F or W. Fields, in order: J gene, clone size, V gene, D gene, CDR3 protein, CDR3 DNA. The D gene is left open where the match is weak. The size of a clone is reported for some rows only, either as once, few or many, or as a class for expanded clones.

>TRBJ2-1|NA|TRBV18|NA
CASSPPSGREREQFF
TGTGCCAGCTCACCACCGAGCGGGCGGGAACGTGAGCAGTTCTTC
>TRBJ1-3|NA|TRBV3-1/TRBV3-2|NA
CASSQDTTVGNTIYF
TGTGCCAGCAGCCAAGATACAACAGTCGGAAACACCATATATTTT
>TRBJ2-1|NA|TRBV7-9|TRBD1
CASSRRGTGSYNEQFF
TGTGCCAGCAGCCGAAGAGGGACAGGCTCCTACAATGAGCAGTTCTTC
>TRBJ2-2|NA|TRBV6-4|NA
CASSESGNTGELFF
TGTGCCAGCAGTGAAAGCGGGAACACCGGGGAGCTGTTTTTT
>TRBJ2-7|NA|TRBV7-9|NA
CASAGAPTYEQYF
TGTGCCAGCGCTGGGGCCCCGACCTACGAGCAGTACTTC
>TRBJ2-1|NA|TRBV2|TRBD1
CASSEGQAFGNEQFF
TGTGCCAGCAGTGAGGGACAGGCTTTTGGCAATGAGCAGTTCTTC
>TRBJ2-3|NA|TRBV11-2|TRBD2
CASSNRGPRGSTDTQYF
TGTGCCAGCAGCAATAGAGGGCCGCGGGGGAGCACAGATACGCAGTATTTT
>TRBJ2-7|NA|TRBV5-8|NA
CASSLAGSYEQYF
TGTGCCAGCAGCTTGGCCGGGTCCTACGAGCAGTACTTC
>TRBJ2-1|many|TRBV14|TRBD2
CASSPVGGGYFYNEQFF
TGTGCCAGCAGCCCTGTCGGCGGGGGGTATTTCTACAATGAGCAGTTCTTC
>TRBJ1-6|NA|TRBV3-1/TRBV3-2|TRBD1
CASSNRDRLLPLHF
TGTGCCAGCAGCAACCGGGACAGGTTGCTCCCCCTCCACTTT
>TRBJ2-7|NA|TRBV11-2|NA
CASSPSDGSEQYF
TGTGCCAGCAGCCCCTCCGACGGGTCCGAGCAGTACTTC
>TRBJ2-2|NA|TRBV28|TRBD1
CASSYRIIDRGPNTGELFF
TGTGCCAGCAGTTACCGCATAATAGACAGGGGCCCGAACACCGGGGAGCTGTTTTTT
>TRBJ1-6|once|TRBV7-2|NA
CASSVRIDSPLHF
TGTGCCAGCAGCGTGCGGATAGATTCACCCCTCCACTTT
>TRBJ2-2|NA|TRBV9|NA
CASSVGSTGELFF
TGTGCCAGCAGCGTAGGGAGCACCGGGGAGCTGTTTTTT
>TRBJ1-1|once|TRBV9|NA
CASSVQGTGTEAFF
TGTGCCAGCAGCGTCCAGGGGACCGGCACTGAAGCTTTCTTT
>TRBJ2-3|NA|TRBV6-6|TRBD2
CASSYTRGTDTQYF
TGTGCCAGCAGTTACACGCGGGGGACTGATACGCAGTATTTT
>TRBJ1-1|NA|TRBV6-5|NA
CASSRPQGGYTEAFF
TGTGCCAGCAGCCGCCCGCAGGGAGGGTACACTGAAGCTTTCTTT
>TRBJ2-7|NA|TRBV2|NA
CASSEASEQYF
TGTGCCAGCAGTGAAGCGTCGGAGCAGTACTTC
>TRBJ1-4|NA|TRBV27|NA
CASSNRDSVEEKLFF
TGTGCCAGCAGTAACCGGGATAGTGTGGAGGAAAAACTGTTTTTT
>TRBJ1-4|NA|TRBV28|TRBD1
CASSSARDRGAEKLFF
TGTGCCAGCAGTTCAGCCCGGGACAGGGGCGCTGAAAAACTGTTTTTT
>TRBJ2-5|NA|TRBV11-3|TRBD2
CASSLGRGRTSGLQETQYF
TGTGCCAGCAGCTTAGGTCGAGGGAGGACTAGCGGGTTACAAGAGACCCAGTACTTC
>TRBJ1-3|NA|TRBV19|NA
CASSIGGTPNSGNTIYF
TGTGCCAGTAGTATAGGTGGGACTCCGAACTCTGGAAACACCATATATTTT
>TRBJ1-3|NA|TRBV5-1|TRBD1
CASSLQGGDTIYF
TGCGCCAGCAGCTTGCAGGGGGGCGACACCATATATTTT
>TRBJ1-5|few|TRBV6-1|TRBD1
CASSEGQGGPQHF
TGTGCCAGCAGTGAGGGACAGGGTGGGCCCCAGCATTTT
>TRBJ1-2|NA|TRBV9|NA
CASSVAGGGYTF
TGTGCCAGCAGCGTAGCGGGAGGCGGCTACACCTTC
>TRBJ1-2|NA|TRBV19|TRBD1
CASSDTGTGGRGYTF
TGTGCCAGTAGTGATACCGGGACAGGGGGCCGTGGCTACACCTTC
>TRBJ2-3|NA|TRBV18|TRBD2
CASSPRTSGGADTQYF
TGTGCCAGCTCACCTCGGACTAGCGGGGGGGCAGATACGCAGTATTTT
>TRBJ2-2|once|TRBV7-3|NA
CASSLTVTPGGLDTGELFF
TGTGCCAGCAGCTTAACCGTCACGCCGGGGGGCCTCGACACCGGGGAGCTGTTTTTT
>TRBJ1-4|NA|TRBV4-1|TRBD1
CASSRLGQDNEKLFF
TGCGCCAGCAGCCGACTGGGACAGGACAATGAAAAACTGTTTTTT
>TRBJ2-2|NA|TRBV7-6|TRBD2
CASSSRGGSGTGELFF
TGTGCCAGCAGCTCCCGGGGGGGCTCGGGCACCGGGGAGCTGTTTTTT
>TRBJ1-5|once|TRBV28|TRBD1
CASSLIGTGGEQPQHF
TGTGCCAGCAGTTTAATCGGGACAGGGGGGGAACAGCCCCAGCATTTT
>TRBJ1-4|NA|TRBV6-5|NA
CASTSGGGREKLFF
TGTGCCAGCACCTCGGGGGGAGGTCGTGAAAAACTGTTTTTT
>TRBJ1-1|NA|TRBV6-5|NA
CASSSLQYTEAFF
TGTGCCAGCAGTTCCTTACAGTACACTGAAGCTTTCTTT
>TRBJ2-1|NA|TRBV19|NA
CACTTGSFYDNEQFF
TGTGCCTGTACTACAGGGTCCTTTTATGACAATGAGCAGTTCTTC
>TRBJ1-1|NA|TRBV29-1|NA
CSGGQLNTEAFF
TGCAGCGGTGGACAGTTGAACACTGAAGCTTTCTTT
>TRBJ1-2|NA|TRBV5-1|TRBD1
CASSRGQGDGYTF
TGCGCCAGCAGCAGGGGACAGGGTGATGGCTACACCTTC
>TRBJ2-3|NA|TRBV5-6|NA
CASSLLQGITDTQYF
TGTGCCAGCAGCCTCCTACAGGGTATCACAGATACGCAGTATTTT
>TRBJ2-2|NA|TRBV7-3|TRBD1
CASSLRTGGNTGELFF
TGTGCCAGCAGCTTGCGGACAGGGGGGAACACCGGGGAGCTGTTTTTT
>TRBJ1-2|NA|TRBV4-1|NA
CASSQTPSATRYGYTF
TGCGCCAGCAGCCAGACCCCCTCAGCGACTCGGTATGGCTACACCTTC
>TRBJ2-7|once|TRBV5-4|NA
CASSLGGAGEQYF
TGTGCCAGCAGCTTGGGGGGAGCGGGCGAGCAGTACTTC
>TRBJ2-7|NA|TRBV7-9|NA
CASSLLETGGEQYF
TGTGCCAGCAGCTTACTGGAGACTGGCGGCGAGCAGTACTTC